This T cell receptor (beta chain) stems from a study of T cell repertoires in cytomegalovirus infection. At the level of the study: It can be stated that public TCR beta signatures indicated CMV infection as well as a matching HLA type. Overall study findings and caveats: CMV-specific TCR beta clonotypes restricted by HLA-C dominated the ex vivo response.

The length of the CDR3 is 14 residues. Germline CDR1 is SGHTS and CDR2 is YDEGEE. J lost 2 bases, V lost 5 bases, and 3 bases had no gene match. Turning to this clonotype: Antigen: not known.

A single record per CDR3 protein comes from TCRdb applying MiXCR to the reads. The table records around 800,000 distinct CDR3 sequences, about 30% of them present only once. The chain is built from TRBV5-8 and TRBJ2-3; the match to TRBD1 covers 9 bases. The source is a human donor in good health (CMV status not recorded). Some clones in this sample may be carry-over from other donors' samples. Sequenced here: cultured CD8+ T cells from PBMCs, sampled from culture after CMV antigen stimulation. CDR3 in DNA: TGTGCCAGCAGTACAGGGGGCCTCACAGATACGCAGTATTTT. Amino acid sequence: CASSTGGLTDTQYF.